This TCR beta chain stems from a study of blood T cell repertoires in COVID-19. This clone was counted between two and nine times. There are 16 residues in the CDR3. In germline, CDR1 is MDHEN, CDR2 SYDVKM. The V gene lost 3 bases and the J gene lost 0 bases, with 12 bases spanning the gap. The data were produced by immunoSEQ multiplex PCR, yet TCRdb's version contains in-frame clones alone and is incomplete. Among roughly 140,000 clones listed, 75% to 85% were seen once. This sequence was found in a woman of 80 years or more with acute or convalescent COVID-19. The rearrangement links TRBV28 to TRBJ1-5; maybe TRBD1 (5 bases). Sequencing input: peripheral blood. CDR3 amino acids: CASSLGTDYSNQPQHF. The CDR3, as DNA: TGTGCCAGCAGTTTGGGGACGGACTATAGCAATCAGCCCCAGCATTTT.